This T cell receptor (beta chain) emerged from a study of cytomegalovirus exposure and HLA in healthy donors. Findings of the study overall: The authors later linked a missense DCLRE1C variant to TCR beta V- and J-gene trimming.

This CDR3 is built from 19 residues. With V trimmed by 2 bases and J by 6 bases, 14 bases remained unmatched. Germline assignment: CDR1 SGHVS and CDR2 FQNEAQ. This clone was picked up a small number of times. Its cognate antigen is unknown. A multiplex PCR was run with 60 Vbeta primers and 13 Jbeta primers. Method: immunoSEQ multiplex PCR; TCRdb's copy keeps in-frame clones and lacks some. The table has 100,000 or so clones, roughly 15% seen once. The sample taken for sequencing was PBMCs. This chain uses TRBV7-8 with TRBJ2-3; 13 nucleotides line up with TRBD2. This receptor was taken from a female donor in good health and CMV-seronegative. The CDR3 region is CASSLYGRTSGRRGDTQYF. As DNA, the CDR3 is TGTGCCAGCAGCTTATACGGAAGGACTAGCGGGAGACGGGGCGATACGCAGTATTTT.